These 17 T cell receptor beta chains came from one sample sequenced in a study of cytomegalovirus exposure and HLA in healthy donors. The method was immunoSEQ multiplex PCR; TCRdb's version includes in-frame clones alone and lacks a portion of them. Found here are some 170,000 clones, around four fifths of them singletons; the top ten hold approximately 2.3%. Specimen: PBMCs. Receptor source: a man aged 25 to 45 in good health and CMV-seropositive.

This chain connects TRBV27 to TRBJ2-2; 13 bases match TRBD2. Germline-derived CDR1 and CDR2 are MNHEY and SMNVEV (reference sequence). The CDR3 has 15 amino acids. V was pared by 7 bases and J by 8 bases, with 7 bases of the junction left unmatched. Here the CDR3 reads CASIRTSGGLGELFF. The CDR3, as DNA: TGTGCCAGCATCCGGACTAGCGGGGGTTTAGGGGAGCTGTTTTTT.

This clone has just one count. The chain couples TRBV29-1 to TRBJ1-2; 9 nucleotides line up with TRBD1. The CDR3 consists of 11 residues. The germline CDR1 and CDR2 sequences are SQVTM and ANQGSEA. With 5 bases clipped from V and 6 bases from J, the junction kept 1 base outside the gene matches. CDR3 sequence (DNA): TGCAGCGTTCGGACAGGGGATGGCTACACCTTC. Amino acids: CSVRTGDGYTF.

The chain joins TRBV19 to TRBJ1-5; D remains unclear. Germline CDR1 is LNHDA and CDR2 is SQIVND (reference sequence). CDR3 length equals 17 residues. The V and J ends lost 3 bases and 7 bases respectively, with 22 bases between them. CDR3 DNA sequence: TGTGCCAGTAGTATGGTTTCCCGGGTTGGGGAGGAGCAGCCCCAGCATTTT. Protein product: CASSMVSRVGEEQPQHF.

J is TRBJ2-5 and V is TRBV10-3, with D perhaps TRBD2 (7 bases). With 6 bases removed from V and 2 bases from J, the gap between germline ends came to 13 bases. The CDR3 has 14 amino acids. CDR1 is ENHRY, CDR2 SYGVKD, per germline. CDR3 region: CAIRTGGRQETQYF. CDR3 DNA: TGTGCCATCAGGACGGGGGGCCGACAAGAGACCCAGTACTTC.

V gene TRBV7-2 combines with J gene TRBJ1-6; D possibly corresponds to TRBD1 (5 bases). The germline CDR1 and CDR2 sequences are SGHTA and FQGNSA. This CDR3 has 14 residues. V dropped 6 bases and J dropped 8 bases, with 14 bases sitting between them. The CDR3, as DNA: TGTGCCAGCAGACCCAGGGCTGGGTATTCACCCCTCCACTTT. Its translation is CASRPRAGYSPLHF.

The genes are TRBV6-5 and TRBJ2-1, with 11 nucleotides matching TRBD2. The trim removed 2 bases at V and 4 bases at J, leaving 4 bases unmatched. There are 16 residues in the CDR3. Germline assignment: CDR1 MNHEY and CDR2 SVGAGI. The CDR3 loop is CASSYPTSGAYNEQFF. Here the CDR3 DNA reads TGTGCCAGCAGTTACCCGACTAGCGGGGCTTACAATGAGCAGTTCTTC.

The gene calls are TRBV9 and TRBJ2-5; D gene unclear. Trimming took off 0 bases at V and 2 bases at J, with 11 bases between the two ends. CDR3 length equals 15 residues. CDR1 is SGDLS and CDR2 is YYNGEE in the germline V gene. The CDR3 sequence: CASSVEPVWQETQYF. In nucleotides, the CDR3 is TGTGCCAGCAGCGTAGAACCGGTCTGGCAAGAGACCCAGTACTTC.

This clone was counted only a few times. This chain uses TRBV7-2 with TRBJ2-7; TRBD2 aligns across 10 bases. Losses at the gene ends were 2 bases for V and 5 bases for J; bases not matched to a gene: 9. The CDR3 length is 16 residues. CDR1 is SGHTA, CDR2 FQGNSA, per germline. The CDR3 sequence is CASSLRLGLAGDEQYF. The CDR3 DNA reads TGTGCCAGCAGCTTAAGGTTGGGGCTAGCGGGGGACGAGCAGTACTTC. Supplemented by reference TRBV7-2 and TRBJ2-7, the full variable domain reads GAGVSQSPSNKVTEKGKDVELRCDPISGHTALYWYRQSLGQGLEFLIYFQGNSAPDKSGLPSDRFSAERTGGSVSTLTIQRTQQEDSAVYLCASSLRLGLAGDEQYFGPGTRLTVT.

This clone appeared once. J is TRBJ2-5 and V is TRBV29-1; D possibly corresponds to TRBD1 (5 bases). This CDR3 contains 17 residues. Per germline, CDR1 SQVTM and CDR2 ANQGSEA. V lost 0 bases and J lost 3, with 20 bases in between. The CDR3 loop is CSVEDLQYSRGEETQYF. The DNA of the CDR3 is TGCAGCGTTGAAGATCTTCAATATAGTAGGGGCGAAGAGACCCAGTACTTC.

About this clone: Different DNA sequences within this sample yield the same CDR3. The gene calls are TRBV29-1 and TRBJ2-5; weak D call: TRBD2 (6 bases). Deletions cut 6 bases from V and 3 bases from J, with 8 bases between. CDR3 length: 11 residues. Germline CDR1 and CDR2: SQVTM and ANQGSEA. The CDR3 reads CSVGGEETQYF. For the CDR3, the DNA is TGCAGCGTCGGAGGGGAAGAGACCCAGTACTTC.

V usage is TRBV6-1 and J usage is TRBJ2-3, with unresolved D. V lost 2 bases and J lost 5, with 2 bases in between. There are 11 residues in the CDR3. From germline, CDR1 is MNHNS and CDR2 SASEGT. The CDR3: CASSEQDTQYF. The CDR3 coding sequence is TGTGCCAGCAGTGAACAAGATACGCAGTATTTT.

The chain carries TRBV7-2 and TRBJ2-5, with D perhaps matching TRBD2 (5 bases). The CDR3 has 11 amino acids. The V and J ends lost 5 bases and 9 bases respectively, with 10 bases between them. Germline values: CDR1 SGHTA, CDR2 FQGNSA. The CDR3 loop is CASSDYLAQYF. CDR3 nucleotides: TGTGCCAGCAGCGACTACCTGGCCCAGTACTTC.

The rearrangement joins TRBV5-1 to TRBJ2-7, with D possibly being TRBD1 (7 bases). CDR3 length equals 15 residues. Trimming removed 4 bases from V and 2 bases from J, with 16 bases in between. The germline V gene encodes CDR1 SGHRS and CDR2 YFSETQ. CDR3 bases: TGCGCCAGCAGCCCCTCAGGGGGGATGGCCTACGAGCAGTACTTC. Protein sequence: CASSPSGGMAYEQYF. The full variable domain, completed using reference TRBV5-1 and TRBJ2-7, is KAGVTQTPRYLIKTRGQQVTLSCSPISGHRSVSWYQQTPGQGLQFLFEYFSETQRNKGNFPGRFSGRQFSNSRSEMNVSTLELGDSALYLCASSPSGGMAYEQYFGPGTRLTVT.

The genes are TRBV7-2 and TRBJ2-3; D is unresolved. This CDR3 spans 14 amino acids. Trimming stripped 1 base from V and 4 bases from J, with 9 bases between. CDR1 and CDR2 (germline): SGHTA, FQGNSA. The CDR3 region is CASSLGLAPDTQYF. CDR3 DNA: TGTGCCAGCAGCTTAGGTCTGGCCCCAGATACGCAGTATTTT.

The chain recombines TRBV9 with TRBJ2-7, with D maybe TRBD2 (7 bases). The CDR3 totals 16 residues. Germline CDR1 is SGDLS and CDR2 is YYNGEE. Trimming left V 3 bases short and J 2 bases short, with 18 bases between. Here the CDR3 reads CASSGEGGAAAYEQYF. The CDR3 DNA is TGTGCCAGCAGCGGTGAAGGGGGGGCAGCGGCCTACGAGCAGTACTTC.

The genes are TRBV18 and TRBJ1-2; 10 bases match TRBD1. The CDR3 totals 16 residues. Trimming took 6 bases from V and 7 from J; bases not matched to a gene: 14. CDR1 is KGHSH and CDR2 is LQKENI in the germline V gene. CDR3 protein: CASSSPGQGEYRGYTF. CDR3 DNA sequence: TGTGCCAGCTCGTCACCCGGACAGGGGGAGTATCGTGGCTACACCTTC.

CDR3 residues: CASSAPSGQEDNTEAFF. The CDR3 nucleotides read TGTGCCAGCAGCGCTCCATCTGGGCAGGAGGATAACACTGAAGCTTTCTTT. J is TRBJ1-1 and V is TRBV9; unclear D gene. There are 17 residues in the CDR3. Germline loops: CDR1 SGDLS, CDR2 YYNGEE. The ends were cut back, 3 bases at V and 2 bases at J, with 20 bases in the middle.